This T cell receptor (beta chain) was profiled in a study of regulatory T cells in long-lasting Graves disease. Study-wide background: Graves' cases, newly diagnosed, had used antithyroid drugs under 3 months.

The study's findings and limits: The sample size was small, and this may have reduced accuracy.

Building the TCR beta libraries relied on iRepertoire HTBI primers, and CDR3 regions underwent Arm-PCR. TCRdb processed the multiplex PCR reads anew with MiXCR; each CDR3 protein has one entry. The sample contains about 620,000 distinct CDR3 sequences, about 15% of which appear only once. Worth noting for this clonotype: Its antigen is currently unknown.

Documented time point: newly diagnosed GD, antithyroid drugs for less than 3 months. With RNA extracted from PBMCs as input, the TCR library was made. The sample also formed part of further work on T cells in Graves' hyperthyroidism and ophthalmopathy. That study adds: Model predictions of ophthalmopathy came a median approximately 6.5 months before onset.

The sequence came from a woman in her twenties or thirties with Graves disease. The specimen comprised peripheral blood mononuclear cells (PBMCs), sampled at new diagnosis, from a patient treated with antithyroid drugs.

CDR3 residues: CATDLGGIQETQYF. CDR3 DNA sequence: TGTGCCACCGACCTCGGGGGCATACAAGAGACCCAGTACTTC. The gene calls are TRBV2 and TRBJ2-5; TRBD1 or TRBD2 may be the D gene (6 bases each). The CDR3 totals 14 residues. V shed 10 bases and J shed 2 bases, with 17 bases lying between them. Per the germline V gene, CDR1 is SNHLY and CDR2 is FYNNEI.